This record concerns one TCR beta chain sequence. Its antigen is undetermined. Whoever was chosen for sequencing had shown CD8+CD57+ cell expansion by flow cytometry. As a group, the patients uniformly had severe acquired aplastic anemia. None of the patients had been given any therapy when their blood was sampled. Profiling that covered TCR beta VDJ and CDR3 relied on genomic DNA as its template. TCRdb re-called the reads with MiXCR, one entry per CDR3 protein. The sample carries about 260,000 distinct CDR3 sequences, roughly 82% recorded once. Per germline, CDR1 LNHNV and CDR2 YYDKDF (reference sequence). Trimming took 3 bases from V and 5 from J, leaving 13 bases between them. The CDR3 runs 14 residues. This sample stems from a study of CD8+CD57+ T cells in acquired aplastic anemia. Findings and limits, study-wide: Patients and controls had in common 25 to 30 CD8+ CDR3 sequences. Statistical testing detected no significant gap in CD8+ Simpson's diversity between patients and controls.

The V and J genes are TRBV15 and TRBJ2-5, with D hard to call. The sequencing input was sorted CD4+, CD8+, or CD8+CD57+ T cells (not recorded which) from PBMCs. The TCR was taken from a human donor with aplastic anemia. The CDR3 loop reads CATSRESSPETQYF. The DNA for the CDR3 is TGTGCCACCAGCAGGGAGTCCAGCCCCGAGACCCAGTACTTC. The full variable domain, its missing parts supplied by reference TRBV15 and TRBJ2-5, is DAMVIQNPRYQVTQFGKPVTLSCSQTLNHNVMYWYQQKSSQAPKLLFHYYDKDFNNEADTPDNFQSRRPNTSFCFLDIRSPGLGDTAMYLCATSRESSPETQYFGPGTRLLVL.